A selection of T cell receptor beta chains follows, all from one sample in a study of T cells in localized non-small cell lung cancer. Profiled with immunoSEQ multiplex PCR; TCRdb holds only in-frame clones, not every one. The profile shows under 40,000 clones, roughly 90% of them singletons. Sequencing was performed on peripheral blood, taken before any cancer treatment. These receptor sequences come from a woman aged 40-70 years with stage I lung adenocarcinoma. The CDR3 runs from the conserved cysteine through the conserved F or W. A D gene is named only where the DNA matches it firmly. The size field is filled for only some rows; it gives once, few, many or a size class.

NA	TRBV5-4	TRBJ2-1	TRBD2	CASSLDSGGAGEQFF	TGTGCCAGCAGCTTGGACAGCGGGGGGGCCGGTGAGCAGTTCTTC
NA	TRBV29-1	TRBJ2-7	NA	CSVDQVGEQYF	TGCAGCGTTGATCAGGTGGGCGAGCAGTACTTC
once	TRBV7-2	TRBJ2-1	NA	CASSLVWGAGNEQFF	TGTGCCAGCAGCTTAGTCTGGGGGGCCGGGAATGAGCAGTTCTTC
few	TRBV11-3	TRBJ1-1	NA	CASSLTAMNTEAFF	TGTGCCAGCAGCTTGACAGCCATGAACACTGAAGCTTTCTTT
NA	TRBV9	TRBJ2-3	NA	CASRSSGDTQYF	TGTGCCAGTAGGTCATCGGGGGATACGCAGTATTTT
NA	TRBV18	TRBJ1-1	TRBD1	CASSPQGADTEAFF	TGTGCCAGCTCACCCCAGGGGGCGGACACTGAAGCTTTCTTT
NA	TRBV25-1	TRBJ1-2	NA	CASSGTAYGYTF	TGTGCCAGCAGTGGAACAGCCTATGGCTACACCTTC
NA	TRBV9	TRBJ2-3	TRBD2	CASSVAGRGVRDTQYF	TGTGCCAGCAGCGTAGCGGGGCGGGGGGTACGAGATACGCAGTATTTT
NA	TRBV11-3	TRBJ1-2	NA	CASSPFIGGGDCGYTF	TGTGCCAGCAGCCCGTTCATCGGCGGGGGGGACTGTGGCTACACCTTC
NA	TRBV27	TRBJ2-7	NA	CASSLVADSFYEQYF	TGTGCCAGCAGTTTAGTAGCGGATAGTTTCTACGAGCAGTACTTC
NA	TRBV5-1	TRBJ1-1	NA	CASSSTGNTEAFF	TGCGCCAGCAGCTCTACAGGGAACACTGAAGCTTTCTTT
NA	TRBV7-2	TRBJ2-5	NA	CASSFARETQYF	TGTGCCAGCAGCTTCGCACGAGAGACCCAGTACTTC
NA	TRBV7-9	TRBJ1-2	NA	CASSPGLTNYGYTF	TGTGCCAGCAGCCCAGGCTTAACAAACTATGGCTACACCTTC
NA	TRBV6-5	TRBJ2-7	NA	CASSAGHPYEQYF	TGTGCCAGCAGTGCGGGACACCCCTACGAGCAGTACTTC
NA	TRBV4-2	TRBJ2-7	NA	CASSPARGYEQYF	TGTGCCAGCAGCCCCGCCCGGGGCTACGAGCAGTACTTC
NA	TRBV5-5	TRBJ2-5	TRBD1	CASSQLFTDRGQETQYF	TGTGCCAGCAGCCAGCTCTTCACCGACAGGGGCCAAGAGACCCAGTACTTC
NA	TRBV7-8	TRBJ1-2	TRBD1	CASTPRGRIYGYTF	TGTGCCAGCACCCCAAGGGGGCGAATCTATGGCTACACCTTC
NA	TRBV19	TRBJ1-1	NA	CASSPQEGANTEAFF	TGTGCCAGTAGTCCCCAGGAAGGGGCCAACACTGAAGCTTTCTTT
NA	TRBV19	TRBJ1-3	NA	CASSRGSGNTIYF	TGTGCCAGTAGTAGAGGCTCTGGAAACACCATATATTTT
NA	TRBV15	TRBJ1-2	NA	CATSRDKTYTF	TGTGCCACCAGCAGAGATAAGACCTACACCTTC
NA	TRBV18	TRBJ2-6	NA	CASSPFTDSSGANVLTF	TGTGCCAGCTCACCCTTTACAGATTCCTCTGGGGCCAACGTCCTGACTTTC
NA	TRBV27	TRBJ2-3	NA	CASSLSGVRDTQYF	TGTGCCAGCAGTCTGTCAGGGGTTAGAGATACGCAGTATTTT
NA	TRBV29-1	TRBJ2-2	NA	CSVDGDTGELFF	TGCAGCGTTGATGGGGACACCGGGGAGCTGTTTTTT
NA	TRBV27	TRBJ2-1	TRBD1	CASRDRQSYNEQFF	TGTGCCAGCAGGGACAGGCAATCCTACAATGAGCAGTTCTTC
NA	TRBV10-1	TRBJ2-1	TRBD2	CASSGGTSRPYNEQFF	TGCGCCAGCAGTGGCGGGACTAGCAGACCCTACAATGAGCAGTTCTTC
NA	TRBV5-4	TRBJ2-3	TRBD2	CASSVGLAGGETDTQYF	TGTGCCAGCAGCGTCGGACTAGCGGGGGGCGAAACAGATACGCAGTATTTT
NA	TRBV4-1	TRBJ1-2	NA	CASSQGWGRQVQGRSYGYTF	TGCGCCAGCAGCCAAGGATGGGGTAGACAGGTTCAAGGGAGAAGCTATGGCTACACCTTC
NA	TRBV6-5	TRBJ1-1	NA	CASTRNTEAFF	TGTGCCAGCACCAGGAACACTGAAGCTTTCTTT
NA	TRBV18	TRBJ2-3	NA	CASSPTGSDTQYF	TGTGCCAGCTCGCCCACCGGCTCAGATACGCAGTATTTT
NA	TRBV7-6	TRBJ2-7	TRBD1	CASSPGTGGAYEQYF	TGTGCCAGCAGCCCCGGGACAGGGGGGGCCTACGAGCAGTACTTC
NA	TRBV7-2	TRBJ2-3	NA	CASMRWDTQYF	TGTGCCAGCATGAGGTGGGATACGCAGTATTTT
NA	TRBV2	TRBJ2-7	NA	CASSEQLASPYEQYF	TGTGCCAGCAGTGAGCAGCTAGCGAGCCCCTACGAGCAGTACTTC
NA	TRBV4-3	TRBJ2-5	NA	CASSQGYGETQYF	TGCGCCAGCAGCCAAGGCTATGGGGAGACCCAGTACTTC
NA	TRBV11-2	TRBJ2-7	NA	CASSLHETASYEQYF	TGTGCCAGCAGCTTGCACGAGACAGCCTCCTACGAGCAGTACTTC
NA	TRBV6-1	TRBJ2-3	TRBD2	CASNPSGGGQDTQYF	TGTGCCAGCAACCCCTCGGGGGGGGGCCAAGATACGCAGTATTTT
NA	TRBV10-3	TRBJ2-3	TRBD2	CAISPVSSGGSDTQYF	TGTGCCATCAGTCCCGTTAGTAGCGGGGGGTCGGATACGCAGTATTTT
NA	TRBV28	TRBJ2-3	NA	CASEGRRTDTQYF	TGTGCCAGCGAGGGACGACGCACAGATACGCAGTATTTT
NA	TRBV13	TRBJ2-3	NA	CASSFPRLATDTQYF	TGTGCCAGCAGCTTCCCCAGGTTAGCCACAGATACGCAGTATTTT
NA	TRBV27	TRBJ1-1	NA	CASSLVGNTEAFF	TGTGCCAGCAGTTTAGTGGGGAACACTGAAGCTTTCTTT
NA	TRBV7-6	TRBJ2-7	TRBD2	CASSPGGYEQYF	TGTGCCAGCAGTCCGGGGGGCTACGAGCAGTACTTC
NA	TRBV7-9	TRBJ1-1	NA	CASSQSSTALNTEAFF	TGTGCCAGCAGCCAGAGCTCGACGGCACTTAACACTGAAGCTTTCTTT
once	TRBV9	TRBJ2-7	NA	CASSRANSYEQYF	TGTGCCAGCAGCAGGGCCAATTCCTACGAGCAGTACTTC
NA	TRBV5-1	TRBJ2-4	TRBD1	CASSLFRGTKNIQYF	TGCGCCAGCAGCTTGTTCAGGGGGACCAAAAACATTCAGTACTTC